This T cell receptor beta chain was captured in a study of T-cell reconstitution after alpha-beta-depleted transplantation in children. The germline V gene has CDR1 SGHDT and CDR2 YYEEEE. V shed 0 bases, J shed 7 bases, and the junction held 0 bases outside the gene matches. The CDR3 runs 13 residues. For TCRbeta, the library was prepared with unique molecular identifiers. TCRdb re-called the PCR reads with MiXCR, one entry per CDR3 protein. The sample yields 500,000 to 750,000 distinct CDR3 sequences, 25% to 30% seen once. This sequence originates from a boy younger than two with Wiskott-Aldrich syndrome, due to receive a stem cell transplant. The chain employs TRBV5-6 and TRBJ2-2; 7 nucleotides align to TRBD2. Sequences were derived from PBMCs, sampled before TCRalphabeta/CD19-depleted stem cell transplant. The CDR3 spells CASSLERGGELFF. The CDR3 nucleotides read TGTGCCAGCAGCTTGGAGCGGGGCGGGGAGCTGTTTTTT.